The rows below give T cell receptor beta chains drawn from one sample of a study of T cell repertoires in Merkel cell carcinoma. Profiled with immunoSEQ multiplex PCR; TCRdb holds only in-frame clones, not every one. This repertoire shows roughly 14,000 clones, roughly 72% found once; its top ten account for about 15%. Source material: tumor tissue. Every receptor here comes from an adult with Merkel cell carcinoma. CDR3s include the opening cysteine and the closing phenylalanine or tryptophan. The order of the fields is D gene, clone size, J gene, V gene, CDR3 DNA, CDR3 protein. The D gene is left open where the match is weak. The size of a clone is reported for some rows only, either as once, few or many, or as a class for expanded clones.

>.|few|TRBJ1-3|TRBV28
TGTGCCAGCAGGGGGGGGCGGAATGGAAACACCATATATTTT
CASRGGRNGNTIYF
>.|.|TRBJ2-3|TRBV11-3
TGTGCCAGCAGCTTAATGTTGAGCAGGGGCGGTTCAGATACGCAGTATTTT
CASSLMLSRGGSDTQYF
>.|.|TRBJ1-1|TRBV6-6
TGTGCCAGCAGTTACTCAGGACCCCTGAACACTGAAGCTTTCTTT
CASSYSGPLNTEAFF
>.|few|TRBJ1-1|TRBV19
TGTGCCAGTAGTGCCTACCAGGGCAGGGATAACACTGAAGCTTTCTTT
CASSAYQGRDNTEAFF
>.|.|TRBJ2-5|TRBV15
TGTGCCACCAGCAGAGGTGGGGCATGGGAGACCCAGTACTTC
CATSRGGAWETQYF
>.|.|TRBJ2-1|TRBV29-1
TGCAGCGTTGAACCCCGGGACGTAAGCTCCTACAATGAGCAGTTCTTC
CSVEPRDVSSYNEQFF
>TRBD2|.|TRBJ2-2|TRBV24-1
TGTGCCACCAGTGATCCGACTAGCGGGAGCTTCGGCACCGGGGAGCTGTTTTTT
CATSDPTSGSFGTGELFF
>.|.|TRBJ2-2|TRBV6-4
TGTGCCAGCAGTGACGGTTTTCTCCAGGGCTCCGGGGAGCTGTTTTTT
CASSDGFLQGSGELFF
>TRBD2|once|TRBJ2-5|TRBV6-2/TRBV6-3
TGTGCCAGCAGTTCCCGACTAGCGGGGGGGCTTGAGACCCAGTACTTC
CASSSRLAGGLETQYF
>.|.|TRBJ2-2|TRBV7-8
TGTGCCAGCAGCTTAGGGGGGCCAGGGACCGGGGAGCTGTTTTTT
CASSLGGPGTGELFF
>.|.|TRBJ2-3|TRBV5-3
TGTGCCAGACGGGGGGGAGGACAGGTGGTCACAGATACGCAGTATTTT
CARRGGGQVVTDTQYF
>TRBD1|.|TRBJ1-4|TRBV19
TGTGCCAGTAGTATGGACAGGGCGGGGTCTAATGAAAAACTGTTTTTT
CASSMDRAGSNEKLFF
>.|.|TRBJ2-7|TRBV6-6
TGTGCCAGCAGTCCCCGGGGCCGGTCTTCCTACGAGCAGTACTTC
CASSPRGRSSYEQYF
>.|few|TRBJ2-7|TRBV7-9
TGTGCCAGCAGCCCGAGGACGGCCTCCTACGAGCAGTACTTC
CASSPRTASYEQYF
>.|.|TRBJ1-2|TRBV7-2
TGTGCCAGCAGCTTATTCGGACAGCGGGTCTATGGCTACACCTTC
CASSLFGQRVYGYTF
>.|.|TRBJ2-4|TRBV2
TGTGCCAGCAGTGAATTCCGACTCACCCAAACCAAAAACATTCAGTACTTC
CASSEFRLTQTKNIQYF
>.|.|TRBJ1-1|TRBV11-3
TGTGCCAGCAGCTTAGAAGGTCACACTGAAGCTTTCTTT
CASSLEGHTEAFF
>.|.|TRBJ2-5|TRBV4-3
TGCGCCAGCAGCCAAGGGGCTGGGGGCTTGGAGACCCAGTACTTC
CASSQGAGGLETQYF
>.|.|TRBJ1-4|TRBV12-3/TRBV12-4
TGTGCCAGCAGGCGCGGGGCTAATGAAAAACTGTTTTTT
CASRRGANEKLFF
>.|.|TRBJ1-1|TRBV4-1
TGCGCCAGCAGCCAAGAAGGGACTGCCGTTAACACTGAAGCTTTCTTT
CASSQEGTAVNTEAFF
>TRBD1|.|TRBJ2-3|TRBV19
TGTGCCAGTAGTATATTGAGGGCAGGGGGTACAGATACGCAGTATTTT
CASSILRAGGTDTQYF
>TRBD2|.|TRBJ2-3|TRBV5-6
TGTGCCAGCAGGACTAGCGCGCAGGTTACGCAGTATTTT
CASRTSAQVTQYF
>.|.|TRBJ1-2|TRBV6-5
TGTGCCAGCAGCCCCCGGGGGGGTAGGAACTATGGCTACACCTTC
CASSPRGGRNYGYTF
>.|.|TRBJ1-5|TRBV7-2
TGTGCCAGCAGCTTAGGGGGGACGCTTGGTCAGCCCCAGCATTTT
CASSLGGTLGQPQHF
>TRBD1|.|TRBJ1-2|TRBV4-2
TGTGCCAGCAGCGCAGGGGGCTATGGCTACACCTTC
CASSAGGYGYTF
>TRBD1|.|TRBJ1-1|TRBV3-1/TRBV3-2
TGTGCCAGCAGCTCCCTCGACAGGGGAATGAACACTGAAGCTTTCTTT
CASSSLDRGMNTEAFF
>.|.|TRBJ2-7|TRBV2
TGTGCCAGCAGACGGGACGGGGTCTCCTACGAGCAGTACTTC
CASRRDGVSYEQYF
>TRBD2|.|TRBJ2-3|TRBV29-1
TGCAGCGTTGAGGGACTAGCGGGGGCCTACACAGATACGCAGTATTTT
CSVEGLAGAYTDTQYF
>.|.|TRBJ2-1|TRBV29-1
TGCAGCGTTGGAAACGGGGCAGGGGCCAATGAGCAGTTCTTC
CSVGNGAGANEQFF
>TRBD1|.|TRBJ1-4|TRBV7-9
TGTGCCAGCAGCACCCGGACAGGCCAGGGGGAAAAACTGTTTTTT
CASSTRTGQGEKLFF
>TRBD2|.|TRBJ2-7|TRBV6-2/TRBV6-3
TGTGCCAGCAGTTGGGCGGGAGGCCACGAGCAGTACTTC
CASSWAGGHEQYF
>.|.|TRBJ2-1|TRBV10-3
TGTGCCATCAGTGAGTCGTTGGCAGGGTTGAGTTGGAGCTCCTACAATGAGCAGTTCTTC
CAISESLAGLSWSSYNEQFF
>.|.|TRBJ1-1|TRBV7-6
TGTGCCAGCAGCCAACCACAGAACATGAACACTGAAGCTTTCTTT
CASSQPQNMNTEAFF
>.|.|TRBJ2-7|TRBV7-2
TGTGCCAGCAGCGTATCCTACGAGCAGTACTTC
CASSVSYEQYF
>TRBD2|.|TRBJ2-3|TRBV10-3
TGTGCCATGGGAGAAGCGGGGGGATCAGATACGCAGTATTTT
CAMGEAGGSDTQYF
>TRBD2|.|TRBJ2-2|TRBV29-1
TGCAGCGTTGGCGGGGGTTGGAACACCGGGGAGCTGTTTTTT
CSVGGGWNTGELFF
>TRBD2|.|TRBJ2-1|TRBV28
TGTGCCAGCAGTTTGGCTAGCGGGAGAGGATACGGATACAATGAGCAGTTCTTC
CASSLASGRGYGYNEQFF
>.|.|TRBJ2-4|TRBV18
TGTGCCAGCTCACCACCGGCCAGTTTAGCCAAAAACATTCAGTACTTC
CASSPPASLAKNIQYF
>TRBD1|.|TRBJ1-1|TRBV10-3
TGTGCCACGCGAAGGGGACAGGGTTACACTGAAGCTTTCTTT
CATRRGQGYTEAFF
>.|.|TRBJ1-1|TRBV6-2/TRBV6-3
TGTGCCAGCAGCGAAAAGAACACTGAAGCTTTCTTT
CASSEKNTEAFF
>.|.|TRBJ2-1|TRBV19
TGTGCCAGTAGTATCTCCCAGAACAATGAGCAGTTCTTC
CASSISQNNEQFF